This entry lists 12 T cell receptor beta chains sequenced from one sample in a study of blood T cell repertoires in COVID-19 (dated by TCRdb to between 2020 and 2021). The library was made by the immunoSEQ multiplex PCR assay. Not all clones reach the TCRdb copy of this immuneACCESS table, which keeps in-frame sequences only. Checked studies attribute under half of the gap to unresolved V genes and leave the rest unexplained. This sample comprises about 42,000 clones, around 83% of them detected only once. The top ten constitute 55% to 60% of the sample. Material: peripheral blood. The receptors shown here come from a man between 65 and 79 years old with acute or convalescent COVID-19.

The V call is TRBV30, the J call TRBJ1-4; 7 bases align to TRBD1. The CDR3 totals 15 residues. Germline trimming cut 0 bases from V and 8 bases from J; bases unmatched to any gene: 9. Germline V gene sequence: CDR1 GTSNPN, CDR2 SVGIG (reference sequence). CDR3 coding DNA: TGTGCCTGGAGTGTACTCCACAGGGGAGGCGAAAAACTGTTTTTT. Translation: CAWSVLHRGGEKLFF.

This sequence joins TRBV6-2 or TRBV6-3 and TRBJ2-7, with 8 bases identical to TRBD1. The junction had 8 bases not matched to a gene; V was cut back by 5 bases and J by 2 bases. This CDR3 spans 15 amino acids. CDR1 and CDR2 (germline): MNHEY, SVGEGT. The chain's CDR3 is CASSAAGTGPYEQYF. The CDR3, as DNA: TGTGCCAGCAGTGCGGCCGGGACAGGCCCCTACGAGCAGTACTTC.

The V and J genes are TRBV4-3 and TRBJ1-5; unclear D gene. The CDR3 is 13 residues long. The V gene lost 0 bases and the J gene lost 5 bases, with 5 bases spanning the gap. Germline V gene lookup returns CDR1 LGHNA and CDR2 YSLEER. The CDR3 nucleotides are TGCGCCAGCAGCCAAGACCCGGATCAGCCCCAGCATTTT. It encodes CASSQDPDQPQHF.

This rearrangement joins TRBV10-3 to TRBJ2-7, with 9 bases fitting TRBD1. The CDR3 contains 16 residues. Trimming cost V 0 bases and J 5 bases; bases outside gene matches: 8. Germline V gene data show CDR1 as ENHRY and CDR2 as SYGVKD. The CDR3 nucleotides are TGTGCCATCAGTGAGTCTATACGACAGGGGGGCGACGAGCAGTACTTC. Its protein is CAISESIRQGGDEQYF.

CDR3 nucleotides: TGTGCCAGCAGTTTAGCCGGGCTAGCGGGAGGGTACGAGCAGTACTTC. As protein: CASSLAGLAGGYEQYF. The chain carries TRBV28 and TRBJ2-7; 12 bases align to TRBD2. With 2 bases clipped from V and 4 bases from J, the junction kept 6 bases outside the gene matches. CDR3 size: 16 residues. CDR1 is MDHEN, CDR2 SYDVKM, per germline.

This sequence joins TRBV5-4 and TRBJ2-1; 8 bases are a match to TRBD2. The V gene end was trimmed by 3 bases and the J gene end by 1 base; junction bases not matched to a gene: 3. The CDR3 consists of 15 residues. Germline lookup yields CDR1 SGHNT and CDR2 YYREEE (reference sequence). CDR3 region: CASSSREVSYNEQFF. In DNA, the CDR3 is TGTGCCAGCAGCTCGCGGGAGGTTTCCTACAATGAGCAGTTCTTC.

CDR3 protein: CAIRVAAGGITDTQYF. The CDR3 bases are TGTGCCATCAGAGTGGCGGCAGGGGGCATCACAGATACGCAGTATTTT. The gene calls are TRBV10-3 and TRBJ2-3; 8 nucleotides align to TRBD1. J gave up 2 bases and V 6 bases, and 10 bases lay outside the gene matches. The CDR3 spans 16 residues. Germline V gives CDR1 ENHRY, CDR2 SYGVKD.

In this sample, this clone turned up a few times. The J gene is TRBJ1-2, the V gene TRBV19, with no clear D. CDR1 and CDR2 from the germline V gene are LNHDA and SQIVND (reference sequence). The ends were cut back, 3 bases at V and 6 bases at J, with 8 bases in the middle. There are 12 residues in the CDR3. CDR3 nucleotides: TGTGCCAGTAGTATCGCCAGGCATGGCTACACCTTC. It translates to CASSIARHGYTF.

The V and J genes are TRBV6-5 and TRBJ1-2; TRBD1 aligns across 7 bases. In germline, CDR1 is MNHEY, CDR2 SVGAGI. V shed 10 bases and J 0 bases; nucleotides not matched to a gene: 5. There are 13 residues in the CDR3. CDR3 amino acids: CATRQGANYGYTF. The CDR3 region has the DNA TGTGCCACCCGACAGGGAGCTAACTATGGCTACACCTTC.

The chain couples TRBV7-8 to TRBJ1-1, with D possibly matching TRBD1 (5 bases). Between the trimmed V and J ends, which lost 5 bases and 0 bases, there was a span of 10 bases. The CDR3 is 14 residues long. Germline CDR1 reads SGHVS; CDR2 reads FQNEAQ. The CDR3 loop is CASSQGAVNTEAFF. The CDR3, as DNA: TGTGCCAGCAGCCAAGGGGCCGTGAACACTGAAGCTTTCTTT.

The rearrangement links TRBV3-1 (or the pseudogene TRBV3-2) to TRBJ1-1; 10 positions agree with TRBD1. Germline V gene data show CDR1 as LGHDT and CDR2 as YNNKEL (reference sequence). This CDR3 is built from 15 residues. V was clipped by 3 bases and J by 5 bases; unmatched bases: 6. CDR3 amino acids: CASSQRQGAGTEAFF. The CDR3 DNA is TGTGCCAGCAGCCAGAGACAGGGGGCTGGAACTGAAGCTTTCTTT.

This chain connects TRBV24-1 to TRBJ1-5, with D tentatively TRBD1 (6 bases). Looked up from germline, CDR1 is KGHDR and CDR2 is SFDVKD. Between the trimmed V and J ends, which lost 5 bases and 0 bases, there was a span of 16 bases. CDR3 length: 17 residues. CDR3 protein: CATSAGGAEISNQPQHF. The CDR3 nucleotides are TGTGCCACCAGTGCCGGGGGGGCAGAGATTAGCAATCAGCCCCAGCATTTT.